A single sample gave rise to the 29 T cell receptor beta chains below, sequenced in a study of identifying expanded T cells in peripheral blood. Profiled with immunoSEQ multiplex PCR; TCRdb holds only in-frame clones, not every one. The sample lists fewer than 110,000 clones, 87% occurring once. The sample consisted of blood. These receptors all come from a person between 18 and 75 years old in good health.

This chain's CDR3 is CASSFPGGRRDTQYF. CDR3 bases: TGTGCCAGCAGCTTCCCCGGGGGGAGGAGAGATACGCAGTATTTT. The rearrangement joins TRBV5-4 to TRBJ2-3; 7 bases are a match to TRBD2. Germline V gives CDR1 SGHNT, CDR2 YYREEE (reference sequence). V lost 2 bases, J lost 5 bases, and 8 bases stayed unmatched. The CDR3 has 15 amino acids.

By share of the sample, this clone is medium-sized. This rearrangement joins TRBV1 to TRBJ2-7. TRBV1 is designated a pseudogene. There are 17 residues in the CDR3. CDR3 in amino acids: CTSSPEPHPTFPYEQYF. The CDR3 DNA is TGCACCAGCAGCCCGGAACCACATCCAACGTTCCCCTACGAGCAGTACTTC.

This rearrangement joins TRBV29-1 to TRBJ1-2; D is uncertain. This CDR3 contains 14 residues. The germline V gene has CDR1 SQVTM and CDR2 ANQGSEA. Trimming shortened V by 2 bases and J by 3 bases, and 13 bases separated the two germline ends. As DNA, the CDR3 is TGCAGCGTTGAAATAATAGGACCTCACTATGGCTACACCTTC. As protein: CSVEIIGPHYGYTF.

V is TRBV6-5 and J is TRBJ2-1; D might be TRBD2 (6 bases). The V end lost 0 bases, the J end lost 7 bases, and 10 bases lay between the germline ends. Germline CDR1 MNHEY, CDR2 SVGAGI. The CDR3 is 14 residues long. CDR3 bases: TGTGCCAGCAGTTACTCGAGCGGAGGGAATGAGCAGTTCTTC. Protein: CASSYSSGGNEQFF.

V and J are TRBV6-5 and TRBJ1-1, with TRBD1 matching over 8 bases. With V trimmed by 0 bases and J by 3 bases, 3 bases remained unmatched. Germline CDR1 MNHEY, CDR2 SVGAGI. CDR3 length: 15 residues. This CDR3 is CASSYSADRDTEAFF. The CDR3 DNA follows: TGTGCCAGCAGTTACTCCGCGGACAGGGACACTGAAGCTTTCTTT.

For the CDR3, the DNA is TGTGCCAGCAGCTTAGGATTTGGACTAGCGGGGGGGCCGGATACGCAGTATTTT. Its protein is CASSLGFGLAGGPDTQYF. The chain couples TRBV7-2 to TRBJ2-3, with TRBD2 identical over 15 bases. With 1 base clipped from V and 6 bases from J, the junction kept 8 bases outside the gene matches. The length of the CDR3 is 18 residues. Germline V CDR1 and CDR2: SGHTA, FQGNSA.

The genes are TRBV19 and TRBJ1-1; D may be TRBD1 (5 bases). Germline values: CDR1 LNHDA, CDR2 SQIVND (reference sequence). The CDR3 totals 15 residues. V was clipped by 0 bases and J by 6 bases, with 14 bases between them. DNA of the CDR3: TGTGCCAGTAGTATAGACAGGGTCGCGAAGTCTGAAGCTTTCTTT. Its translation is CASSIDRVAKSEAFF.

The genes are TRBV28 and TRBJ2-7; TRBD1 agrees at 12 bases. CDR1 and CDR2 (germline): MDHEN, SYDVKM. CDR3 length: 14 residues. The V segment lost 5 bases and the J segment 4 bases; nucleotides outside the gene matches: 3. The CDR3 bases are TGTGCCAGCAGTCGGGACAGGGGGCCTTACGAGCAGTACTTC. Protein product: CASSRDRGPYEQYF. The whole variable domain, filled in from reference TRBV28 and TRBJ2-7, reads DVKVTQSSRYLVKRTGEKVFLECVQDMDHENMFWYRQDPGLGLRLIYFSYDVKMKEKGDIPEGYSVSREKKERFSLILESASTNQTSMYLCASSRDRGPYEQYFGPGTRLTVT.

This clone was seen once. The gene calls are TRBV6-5 and TRBJ2-3, with 9 bases lining up with TRBD2. CDR1 and CDR2 (germline): MNHEY, SVGAGI. The length of the CDR3 is 15 residues. J gave up 7 bases and V 2 bases, and 7 bases lay outside the gene matches. The CDR3 is CASSYGRGGRNTQYF. In nucleotides, the CDR3 is TGTGCCAGCAGTTACGGGCGGGGGGGCCGAAATACGCAGTATTTT.

The rearrangement uses TRBV27 and TRBJ1-6; TRBD1 is a possible D gene (6 bases). The germline V gene has CDR1 MNHEY and CDR2 SMNVEV (reference sequence). There are 18 residues in the CDR3. Trimming cost V 3 bases and J 3 bases, with 18 bases left between them. The CDR3 here is CASSFGILGADYNSPLHF. CDR3 DNA sequence: TGTGCCAGCAGTTTTGGGATCTTGGGGGCCGACTATAATTCACCCCTCCACTTT.

The rearrangement joins TRBV4-3 to TRBJ1-6, with D maybe TRBD1 (6 bases). The CDR3 is 16 amino acids. The ends were cut back, 0 bases at V and 7 bases at J, with 13 bases in the middle. Germline V CDR1 and CDR2: LGHNA, YSLEER. The CDR3 spells CASSQEHAQGNSPLHF. The CDR3 DNA reads as TGCGCCAGCAGCCAAGAACACGCACAGGGAAATTCACCCCTCCACTTT.

This clone was seen once. The gene calls are TRBV9 and TRBJ1-1; 9 nucleotides align to TRBD1. The junction had 2 bases not matched to a gene; V was cut back by 0 bases and J by 5 bases. The CDR3 has 14 amino acids. Germline CDR1 and CDR2: SGDLS and YYNGEE. The CDR3 bases are TGTGCCAGCAGCGTAGGGGACAGGGAAACTGAAGCTTTCTTT. Its translation is CASSVGDRETEAFF.

This sequence joins TRBV4-1 and TRBJ1-1; D is uncertain. With 10 bases removed from V and 7 bases from J, the gap between germline ends came to 13 bases. Germline V gene data show CDR1 as MGHRA and CDR2 as YSYEKL. The CDR3 runs to 11 residues. The CDR3 nucleotides are TGCGCCAACCGTCGGGAGGGTGAAGCTTTCTTT. It is translated as CANRREGEAFF.

The genes are TRBV19 and TRBJ1-2, with 9 bases aligning to TRBD1. The CDR3 spans 14 residues. From germline, CDR1 is LNHDA and CDR2 SQIVND (reference sequence). V trimming: 5 bases; J trimming: 5 bases; junction bases outside the gene matches: 6. The CDR3 bases are TGTGCCAGTAGTGGATTACAGGGGGCGTATGGCTACACCTTC. Translated, it gives CASSGLQGAYGYTF.

V and J are TRBV4-2 and TRBJ1-6; TRBD1 might be the D (5 bases). There are 15 residues in the CDR3. Trimming removed 2 bases at V and 9 bases at J, with 14 bases between. Germline V CDR1 and CDR2: LGHNA, YNFKEQ. CDR3 residues: CASSQFSGQGSPLHF. CDR3 coding DNA: TGTGCCAGCAGCCAATTCTCAGGGCAGGGTTCACCCCTCCACTTT.

V usage is TRBV7-2 and J usage is TRBJ2-1, with D hard to call. Germline loops: CDR1 SGHTA, CDR2 FQGNSA. V was cut by 3 bases and J by 8 bases, with 5 bases left in between. This CDR3 is built from 11 residues. The CDR3 DNA reads as TGTGCCAGCAGCTTGCTGGATGAGCAGTTCTTC. It is translated as CASSLLDEQFF.

The rearrangement joins TRBV7-9 to TRBJ1-1; the match to TRBD1 covers 8 bases. Germline V gene sequence: CDR1 SEHNR, CDR2 FQNEAQ (reference sequence). The CDR3 is 16 residues long. Losses at the gene ends were 5 bases for V and 4 bases for J; bases not matched to a gene: 12. The CDR3 protein is CASSPNGQGLFTEAFF. The CDR3 DNA reads TGTGCCAGCAGCCCTAACGGACAGGGATTGTTCACTGAAGCTTTCTTT.

The chain joins TRBV6-4 to TRBJ2-3, with D uncertain. Germline CDR1 MRHNA, CDR2 SNTAGT. This CDR3 has 18 amino acids. Trimming pared 4 bases from V and 2 bases from J, leaving 22 bases between. The CDR3 DNA reads TGTGCCAGCAGTGTAGGCCTGTGGAACCCAACTACCACAGATACGCAGTATTTT. It is translated as CASSVGLWNPTTTDTQYF.

This chain joins TRBV10-3 and TRBJ1-2; D remains unclear. Germline CDR1 and CDR2: ENHRY and SYGVKD. The CDR3 sequence is 12 residues long. Trimming cost V 4 bases and J 3 bases, with 6 bases left between them. The DNA for the CDR3 is TGTGCCATCAGTGGAAGGGACTATGGCTACACCTTC. The encoded protein is CAISGRDYGYTF.

The chain has TRBV4-2 and TRBJ1-1; D not certain. The CDR3 sequence is 16 residues long. The ends were cut back, 3 bases at V and 4 bases at J, with 18 bases in the middle. CDR1 is LGHNA and CDR2 is YNFKEQ in the germline V gene. CDR3 sequence (DNA): TGTGCCAGCAGCCAGGGCCCGTCGGGAGCGTTCACTGAAGCTTTCTTT. This translates into CASSQGPSGAFTEAFF.

The rearrangement uses TRBV4-2 and TRBJ2-7; possible D gene TRBD2, 7 bases. The V and J ends lost 6 bases and 1 base respectively, with 16 bases between them. Looked up from germline, CDR1 is LGHNA and CDR2 is YNFKEQ. There are 15 residues in the CDR3. The CDR3 DNA follows: TGTGCCAGCAGTGAAGGGGGGGCCTCATCCTACGAGCAGTACTTC. Amino acids: CASSEGGASSYEQYF.

The CDR3 loop reads CASMFASGVGDTQYF. The DNA of the CDR3 is TGTGCCAGCATGTTCGCTAGCGGGGTCGGAGATACGCAGTATTTT. The chain carries TRBV6-1 and TRBJ2-3; 9 bases are a match to TRBD2. The CDR3 runs 15 residues. The junction had 10 bases not matched to a gene; V was cut back by 7 bases and J by 5 bases. Germline lookup yields CDR1 MNHNS and CDR2 SASEGT.

V usage is TRBV4-2 and J usage is TRBJ2-7, with 9 bases that match TRBD1. There are 15 residues in the CDR3. Trimming removed 2 bases from V and 2 bases from J; junction bases left unmatched: 4. The V gene's germline CDR1 is LGHNA and CDR2 YNFKEQ. CDR3 sequence reads: CASSQTGTGTYEQYF. The CDR3, as DNA: TGTGCCAGCAGCCAAACCGGGACAGGGACCTACGAGCAGTACTTC.

V and J are TRBV7-9 and TRBJ2-3; D is undetermined. Germline V gene data show CDR1 as SEHNR and CDR2 as FQNEAQ (reference sequence). The CDR3 extends over 15 amino acids. Deletions cut 2 bases from V and 2 bases from J, with 11 bases between. CDR3 amino acids: CASSLLRAPTDTQYF. The CDR3, as DNA: TGTGCCAGCAGCTTACTCCGCGCCCCCACAGATACGCAGTATTTT.

V usage is TRBV5-8 and J usage is TRBJ2-7, with TRBD1 matching 7 bases. The germline V gene has CDR1 SGHTS and CDR2 YDEGEE. V lost 4 bases to trimming and J lost 2 bases; unmatched junction nucleotides: 6. The length of the CDR3 is 14 residues. CDR3 DNA: TGTGCCAGCAGCACCTGGACAGGTACCTACGAGCAGTACTTC. Amino acid sequence: CASSTWTGTYEQYF.

This clone was seen a single time. CDR3 residues: CASSLGTGVTYEQYF. CDR3 bases: TGTGCCAGCAGTTTAGGGACAGGGGTGACCTACGAGCAGTACTTC. V usage is TRBV27 and J usage is TRBJ2-7, with 10 bases aligning to TRBD1. CDR1 is MNHEY, CDR2 SMNVEV, per germline (reference sequence). The V and J ends lost 2 bases and 2 bases, in that order; junction bases with no gene match: 3. The length of the CDR3 is 15 residues.

The CDR3 DNA reads TGTGCCAGCAGGGGAGGGGGAATAACCCCCTCCTACGAGCAGTACTTC. Its protein product is CASRGGGITPSYEQYF. This rearrangement joins TRBV28 to TRBJ2-7; tentative D call: TRBD2 (7 bases). In germline, CDR1 is MDHEN, CDR2 SYDVKM. The ends were cut back, 6 bases at V and 0 bases at J, with 18 bases in the middle. This CDR3 is 16 amino acids long. Full variable domain (rest looked up from reference TRBV28 and TRBJ2-7): DVKVTQSSRYLVKRTGEKVFLECVQDMDHENMFWYRQDPGLGLRLIYFSYDVKMKEKGDIPEGYSVSREKKERFSLILESASTNQTSMYLCASRGGGITPSYEQYFGPGTRLTVT.

The chain uses TRBV7-9 and TRBJ2-5; 7 bases fit TRBD1. The CDR3 loop spans 16 amino acids. The germline V gene has CDR1 SEHNR and CDR2 FQNEAQ (reference sequence). Trimming took 1 base from V and 3 from J; bases not matched to a gene: 8. CDR3 in amino acids: CASSLVGQVQEETQYF. The CDR3 DNA is TGTGCCAGCAGCTTAGTCGGACAGGTCCAAGAAGAGACCCAGTACTTC.

The chain employs TRBV4-1 and TRBJ2-2; unclear D gene. V shed 1 base and J shed 1 base, with 7 bases lying between them. CDR3 length: 15 amino acids. CDR1 and CDR2 from the germline V gene are MGHRA and YSYEKL. In nucleotides, the CDR3 is TGCGCCAGCAGCCAAGGACTGCTGAACACCGGGGAGCTGTTTTTT. This encodes CASSQGLLNTGELFF.